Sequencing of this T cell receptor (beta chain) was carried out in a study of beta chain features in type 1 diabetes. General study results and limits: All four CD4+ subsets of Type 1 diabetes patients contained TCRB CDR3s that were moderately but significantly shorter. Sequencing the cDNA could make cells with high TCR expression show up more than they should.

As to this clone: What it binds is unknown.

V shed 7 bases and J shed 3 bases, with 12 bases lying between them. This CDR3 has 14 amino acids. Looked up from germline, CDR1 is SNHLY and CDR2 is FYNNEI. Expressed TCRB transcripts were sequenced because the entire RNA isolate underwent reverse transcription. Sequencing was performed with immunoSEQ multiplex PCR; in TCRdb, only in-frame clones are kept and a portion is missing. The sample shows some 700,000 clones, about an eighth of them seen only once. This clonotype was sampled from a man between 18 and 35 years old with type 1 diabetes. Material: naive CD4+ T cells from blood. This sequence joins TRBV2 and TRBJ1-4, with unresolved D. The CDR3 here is CASNGQIPNEKLFF. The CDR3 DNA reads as TGTGCCAGCAACGGCCAGATCCCTAATGAAAAACTGTTTTTT.